Described below is a single T cell receptor beta chain sequence and its context. With 2 bases removed from V and 1 base from J, the gap between germline ends came to 11 bases. This CDR3 is built from 15 residues. Germline lookup yields CDR1 SNHLY and CDR2 FYNNEI. This sample is drawn from a study of radiotherapy plus CTLA-4 blockade in lung cancer. Study information: Objective responses were recorded in roughly 17% of patients, with disease control recorded in 25% to 35%.

Data came from immunoSEQ multiplex PCR; TCRdb stores just in-frame clones and leaves some out. The repertoire holds tens of thousands of clones, with roughly 83% as singletons. Receiving focal radiation plus CTLA-4 blockade with ipilimumab were patients who had chemo-refractory metastatic non-small-cell lung cancer. The sample here was peripheral blood, taken from a patient treated with radiotherapy plus ipilimumab. The rearrangement uses TRBV2 and TRBJ2-5; TRBD1 is a possible D gene (5 bases). The clonotype originates from a human donor with non-small cell lung cancer that progressed on radiotherapy plus ipilimumab. Written as DNA, the CDR3 is TGTGCCAGCAGTGAACCCGTGGACACCCAAGAGACCCAGTACTTC. Translated, it gives CASSEPVDTQETQYF.